These 28 T cell receptor beta chains were sequenced from one sample in a study of radiotherapy plus CTLA-4 blockade in lung cancer. Assay: immunoSEQ multiplex PCR; the TCRdb copy retains only in-frame clones and omits some. Of tens of thousands of clones in the sample, 85% to 90% are singletons; the top ten hold approximately 15%. Sequencing used peripheral blood, obtained from a patient treated with radiotherapy plus ipilimumab. All receptors come from a human donor with non-small cell lung cancer that progressed on radiotherapy plus ipilimumab.

This chain links TRBV27 with TRBJ1-3; D gene uncertain. V was pared by 2 bases and J by 0 bases, with 11 bases between. CDR1 is MNHEY, CDR2 SMNVEV, per germline (reference sequence). This CDR3 comprises 16 residues. The CDR3 sequence: CASSLGPESSGNTIYF. CDR3 nucleotide sequence: TGTGCCAGCAGTTTAGGCCCAGAGAGCTCTGGAAACACCATATATTTT.

For this clone: The missing conserved phenylalanine or tryptophan at the end of this CDR3 makes a read error likely. The V and J genes are TRBV9 and TRBJ1-2; 7 bases are shared with TRBD1. Losses at the gene ends were 0 bases for V and 4 bases for J; bases not matched to a gene: 12. Germline loops: CDR1 SGDLS, CDR2 YYNGEE. The CDR3 consists of 17 residues. CDR3 protein: CASSVAYWDSPLYGYTL. The CDR3 region has the DNA TGTGCCAGCAGCGTAGCTTATTGGGACAGTCCCCTCTATGGCTACACCCTC.

The chain carries TRBV7-9 and TRBJ1-5; D is unclear. The CDR3 consists of 13 residues. The germline gives CDR1 SEHNR, CDR2 FQNEAQ (reference sequence). Trimming pared 5 bases from V and 1 base from J, leaving 6 bases between. The CDR3 spells CASSPGSNQPQHF. The CDR3 DNA sequence: TGTGCCAGCAGCCCAGGCAGCAATCAGCCCCAGCATTTT.

The chain recombines TRBV7-9 with TRBJ1-5, with D tentatively TRBD1 (5 bases). The CDR3 extends over 13 amino acids. Germline V gives CDR1 SEHNR, CDR2 FQNEAQ (reference sequence). Trimming removed 5 bases from V and 6 bases from J, with 11 bases in between. CDR3 sequence: CASSGTAGQPQHF. DNA of the CDR3: TGTGCCAGCAGCGGGACCGCCGGTCAGCCCCAGCATTTT.

The rearrangement uses TRBV30 and TRBJ2-7; D gene ambiguous. The CDR3 spans 11 residues. V lost 0 bases and J 7 bases, leaving 7 bases between the germline ends. Germline V gene data show CDR1 as GTSNPN and CDR2 as SVGIG (reference sequence). This CDR3 is CAWSVLREQYF. The DNA of the CDR3 is TGTGCCTGGAGTGTCTTAAGGGAGCAGTACTTC.

This sequence joins TRBV7-9 and TRBJ1-3; D gene ambiguous. Germline V gene lookup returns CDR1 SEHNR and CDR2 FQNEAQ (reference sequence). This CDR3 comprises 13 residues. Trimming pared 5 bases from V and 2 bases from J, leaving 7 bases between. CDR3 protein: CASSTATGNTIYF. The CDR3 region has the DNA TGTGCCAGCAGCACGGCGACTGGAAACACCATATATTTT.

Only a few counts were recorded for this clone. This rearrangement joins TRBV6-6 to TRBJ1-3; 8 bases fit TRBD1. The CDR3 sequence is 15 residues long. V gave up 2 bases and J gave up 2 bases; unmatched junction bases: 2. The germline V gene has CDR1 MNHNY and CDR2 SVGAGI (reference sequence). CDR3 sequence (DNA): TGTGCCAGCAGTTACGACAGGGGAACTGGAAACACCATATATTTT. This encodes CASSYDRGTGNTIYF.

This sequence joins TRBV9 and TRBJ2-2; perhaps TRBD2 as D (6 bases). This CDR3 contains 15 residues. Germline values: CDR1 SGDLS, CDR2 YYNGEE. Deletions cut 2 bases from V and 4 bases from J, with 12 bases between. The CDR3 DNA reads TGTGCCAGCAGCGTGGGTAGCGGACGCACCGGGGAGCTGTTTTTT. It specifies CASSVGSGRTGELFF. Full variable domain (missing parts from reference TRBV9 and TRBJ2-2): DSGVTQTPKHLITATGQRVTLRCSPRSGDLSVYWYQQSLDQGLQFLIQYYNGEERAKGNILERFSAQQFPDLHSELNLSSLELGDSALYFCASSVGSGRTGELFFGEGSRLTVL.

This clone was seen a single time. V gene TRBV5-1 combines with J gene TRBJ2-2, with D unclear. The CDR3 sequence is 13 residues long. Between the trimmed V and J ends, which lost 4 bases and 6 bases, there was a span of 10 bases. Germline CDR1 and CDR2: SGHRS and YFSETQ. The CDR3 loop is CASSRDAAGELFF. CDR3 bases: TGCGCCAGCAGCAGGGATGCGGCCGGGGAGCTGTTTTTT.

The chain uses TRBV6-5 and TRBJ2-1; TRBD2 might be the D (6 bases). This CDR3 region has 13 residues. CDR1 is MNHEY, CDR2 SVGAGI, per germline. The V end lost 7 bases, the J end lost 5 bases, and 12 bases lay between the germline ends. The CDR3 DNA reads TGTGCCAGCAAAGACGGGGGTCACAATGAGCAGTTCTTC. Amino acid sequence: CASKDGGHNEQFF.

The gene calls are TRBV9 and TRBJ2-5; D is unresolved. The CDR3 extends over 14 amino acids. Germline V gives CDR1 SGDLS, CDR2 YYNGEE. V was shortened by 2 bases and J by 2 bases, with 10 bases between the two germline ends. The CDR3 region is CASSVGFGQETQYF. CDR3 nucleotide sequence: TGTGCCAGCAGCGTTGGATTCGGGCAAGAGACCCAGTACTTC.

The gene calls are TRBV5-4 and TRBJ1-3; D unclear. The CDR3 runs to 14 residues. Trimming removed 0 bases from V and 4 bases from J, with 8 bases in between. CDR1 and CDR2 from the germline V gene are SGHNT and YYREEE (reference sequence). CDR3 sequence (DNA): TGTGCCAGCAGCTTGGGGGTTGCGGGAAACACCATATATTTT. Its protein product is CASSLGVAGNTIYF.

The chain combines TRBV6-5 with TRBJ1-5, with D perhaps matching TRBD1 (5 bases). CDR3 length: 13 amino acids. In germline, CDR1 is MNHEY, CDR2 SVGAGI. The V gene lost 6 bases and the J gene lost 6 bases, with 12 bases spanning the gap. The CDR3 protein is CASRAQGSQPQHF. In nucleotides, the CDR3 is TGTGCCAGCAGGGCCCAGGGAAGTCAGCCCCAGCATTTT.

The chain combines TRBV19 with TRBJ1-2; 8 nucleotides align to TRBD1. Germline V gene sequence: CDR1 LNHDA, CDR2 SQIVND (reference sequence). With 7 bases clipped from V and 3 bases from J, the junction kept 10 bases outside the gene matches. The CDR3 covers 15 residues. CDR3 DNA sequence: TGTGCCAGTACTGAGACCCTGGGACAGGACTATGGCTACACCTTC. Residues: CASTETLGQDYGYTF.

This chain joins TRBV5-1 and TRBJ1-4, with D tentatively TRBD1 (5 bases). The CDR3 loop spans 12 amino acids. V lost 6 bases to trimming and J lost 6 bases, with 9 bases between them. Looked up from germline, CDR1 is SGHRS and CDR2 is YFSETQ. The CDR3 coding sequence is TGCGCCAGCAAGGGGACCGATGAAAAACTGTTTTTT. Its protein is CASKGTDEKLFF.

This sequence joins TRBV19 and TRBJ1-4; D might be TRBD1 (5 bases). This CDR3 region has 15 residues. The germline V gene encodes CDR1 LNHDA and CDR2 SQIVND (reference sequence). The V end lost 1 base, the J end lost 8 bases, and 14 bases lay between the germline ends. The CDR3 reads CASSIGPGLGEKLFF. CDR3 coding DNA: TGTGCCAGTAGTATAGGGCCAGGGCTAGGAGAAAAACTGTTTTTT.

Notes on this clone: In the same sample, other DNA sequences code for this CDR3. The chain recombines TRBV9 with TRBJ1-1; possibly TRBD1 for D (6 bases). The CDR3 loop spans 13 amino acids. Germline-derived CDR1 and CDR2 are SGDLS and YYNGEE. V was cut by 3 bases and J by 4 bases, with 10 bases left in between. The CDR3 sequence is CASSAGVSTEAFF. CDR3 coding DNA: TGTGCCAGCAGCGCAGGGGTTAGCACTGAAGCTTTCTTT. The full variable domain, with the rest looked up from reference TRBV9 and TRBJ1-1, is DSGVTQTPKHLITATGQRVTLRCSPRSGDLSVYWYQQSLDQGLQFLIQYYNGEERAKGNILERFSAQQFPDLHSELNLSSLELGDSALYFCASSAGVSTEAFFGQGTRLTVV.

The CDR3 DNA sequence: TGTGCCAGCAGTTACCTGGCAGGGACTGAAGCTTTCTTT. As protein: CASSYLAGTEAFF. J is TRBJ1-1 and V is TRBV6-5, with D possibly TRBD1 on 5 matching bases. V was pared by 2 bases and J by 5 bases, with 9 bases between. This CDR3 has 13 residues. Germline assignment: CDR1 MNHEY and CDR2 SVGAGI.

The chain recombines TRBV27 with TRBJ2-5; 13 bases fit TRBD2. Germline trimming cut 5 bases from V and 1 base from J; bases unmatched to any gene: 7. Germline V gives CDR1 MNHEY, CDR2 SMNVEV (reference sequence). The CDR3 consists of 17 residues. The CDR3 sequence: CASSRGLAGASQETQYF. CDR3 sequence (DNA): TGTGCCAGCAGTCGTGGACTAGCGGGGGCGAGCCAAGAGACCCAGTACTTC.

This clone was counted a few times. The V call is TRBV30, the J call TRBJ1-1; D is unclear. This CDR3 has 11 amino acids. CDR1 is GTSNPN and CDR2 is SVGIG in the germline V gene (reference sequence). With 4 bases removed from V and 8 bases from J, the gap between germline ends came to 11 bases. The CDR3 loop reads CAWKMASEAFF. CDR3 DNA: TGTGCCTGGAAAATGGCATCAGAAGCTTTCTTT. The whole variable domain, remainder taken from reference TRBV30 and TRBJ1-1, is SQTIHQWPATLVQPVGSPLSLECTVEGTSNPNLYWYRQAAGRGLQLLFYSVGIGQISSEVPQNLSASRPQDRQFILSSKKLLLSDSGFYLCAWKMASEAFFGQGTRLTVV.

CDR3 nucleotide sequence: TGTGCCAGCAGTTACGCGGGTACCGCTGGAAACACCATATATTTT. This translates into CASSYAGTAGNTIYF. The rearrangement uses TRBV6-5 and TRBJ1-3; D not certain. The V gene lost 2 bases and the J gene lost 2 bases, with 10 bases spanning the gap. The CDR3 is 15 residues long. CDR1 MNHEY and CDR2 SVGAGI come from the germline V gene.

The chain couples TRBV4-1 to TRBJ1-4; D perhaps matches TRBD1 (5 bases). The CDR3 loop spans 16 amino acids. Germline CDR1 and CDR2: MGHRA and YSYEKL. Trimming cost V 0 bases and J 5 bases, with 13 bases left between them. CDR3 sequence reads: CASSQDGGVLNEKLFF. CDR3 DNA sequence: TGCGCCAGCAGCCAAGACGGGGGGGTCCTCAATGAAAAACTGTTTTTT.

V usage is TRBV4-3 and J usage is TRBJ2-2; D possibly matches TRBD1 or TRBD2 (5 bases each). With 0 bases removed from V and 7 bases from J, the gap between germline ends came to 18 bases. Germline-derived CDR1 and CDR2 are LGHNA and YSLEER. This CDR3 is built from 17 residues. The CDR3 sequence: CASSQDLIWGIGGELFF. In DNA form, the CDR3 reads TGCGCCAGCAGCCAAGATCTTATTTGGGGGATAGGCGGGGAGCTGTTTTTT.

J is TRBJ1-5 and V is TRBV27; D perhaps matches TRBD1 (6 bases). Looked up from germline, CDR1 is MNHEY and CDR2 is SMNVEV (reference sequence). There are 13 residues in the CDR3. The V gene lost 6 bases and the J gene lost 4 bases, with 10 bases spanning the gap. The CDR3 bases are TGTGCCAGCAGGGGGACATATAATCAGCCCCAGCATTTT. Its translation: CASRGTYNQPQHF.

The chain couples TRBV5-8 to TRBJ2-1; D is undetermined. The CDR3 covers 16 residues. V lost 2 bases and J 4 bases, leaving 16 bases between the germline ends. Germline-derived CDR1 and CDR2 are SGHTS and YDEGEE. The CDR3 spells CASSFRATSPYNEQFF. CDR3 bases: TGTGCCAGCAGCTTCCGGGCAACTTCTCCGTACAATGAGCAGTTCTTC.

This clone was seen just once. This sequence joins TRBV12-5 and TRBJ1-5; D not resolved. This CDR3 region has 14 residues. The germline V and J ends were trimmed by 7 bases and 2 bases, with 12 bases remaining between them. The V gene's germline CDR1 is LGHNT and CDR2 FRNRAP. The CDR3, as DNA: TGTGCTAGTGTGGCTAGGAAGGGCAATCAGCCCCAGCATTTT. Protein: CASVARKGNQPQHF.

The chain combines TRBV6-4 with TRBJ2-2; 8 nucleotides agree with TRBD2. CDR3 size: 16 residues. In germline, CDR1 is MRHNA, CDR2 SNTAGT. V shed 0 bases, J shed 3 bases, and the junction held 3 bases outside the gene matches. The CDR3 bases are TGTGCCAGCAGTGACTCGGGAGCGGGAGACACCGGGGAGCTGTTTTTT. Translating gives CASSDSGAGDTGELFF.

In regard to this clone: Mismatch with germline at one junction end may stem from a read error. The chain recombines TRBV11-3 with TRBJ2-5; the D gene is possibly TRBD2 (5 bases). The CDR3 loop spans 16 amino acids. Germline V gene lookup returns CDR1 SGHNT and CDR2 YENEEA. The CDR3 sequence: CASRLGGRSGGETQYF. CDR3 bases: TGTGCCAGCAGGTTAGGAGGTAGATCGGGTGGGGAGACCCAGTACTTC.